The 28 T cell receptor beta chains below all came from one sample that was sequenced in a study of T cells after yellow fever vaccination. TCRdb fed the 5' RACE reads into MiXCR, producing one record per CDR3 protein. The sample shows about 330,000 distinct CDR3 sequences, around 6.8% of them seen only once. Sequenced material: PBMCs, taken roughly 46 days after the first yellow fever vaccination. All receptors derive from a man aged 18 to 30 who received the YFV17D yellow fever vaccine.

This clonotype has at least ten counts. The chain is built from TRBV12-3 or TRBV12-4 and TRBJ2-4; TRBD1 agrees at 11 bases. The CDR3 is 15 residues long. V shed 2 bases and J 7 bases; nucleotides not matched to a gene: 4. In nucleotides, the CDR3 is TGTGCCAGCAGTTTAAGGGGACAGGGGGGGAACATTCAGTACTTC. It translates to CASSLRGQGGNIQYF.

The gene calls are TRBV20-1 and TRBJ2-3, with TRBD2 matching over 11 bases. Germline trimming cut 4 bases from V and 3 bases from J; bases unmatched to any gene: 6. The CDR3 spans 15 residues. Germline CDR1 DFQATT, CDR2 SNEGSKA (reference sequence). The CDR3 coding sequence is TGCAGTGCTACCCCCCCTAGCGGGGGGACAGATACGCAGTATTTT. It specifies CSATPPSGGTDTQYF.

This clonotype was seen more than once but under ten times. V gene TRBV4-1 combines with J gene TRBJ1-4; 7 nucleotides align to TRBD1. This CDR3 is 14 amino acids long. The germline V gene has CDR1 MGHRA and CDR2 YSYEKL. With 5 bases clipped from V and 5 bases from J, the junction kept 5 bases outside the gene matches. The chain's CDR3 is CASSSDRANEKLFF. In DNA, the CDR3 is TGCGCCAGCAGCTCCGACAGGGCGAATGAAAAACTGTTTTTT.

The chain recombines TRBV20-1 with TRBJ1-4; D is undetermined. The CDR3 contains 14 residues. Per germline, CDR1 DFQATT and CDR2 SNEGSKA (reference sequence). V was shortened by 4 bases and J by 0 bases, with 9 bases between the two germline ends. In DNA form, the CDR3 reads TGCAGTGCTACCCCCGGGACAACTAATGAAAAACTGTTTTTT. It yields the protein CSATPGTTNEKLFF.

V and J are TRBV6-2 or TRBV6-3 and TRBJ1-1; D ambiguous. The CDR3 is 18 amino acids. Germline V gene data show CDR1 as MNHEY and CDR2 as SVGEGT. V was pared by 0 bases and J by 3 bases, with 20 bases between. DNA for the CDR3: TGTGCCAGCAGTTACTCGACCGGCGCCGCACGGTGGGACACTGAAGCTTTCTTT. Residues: CASSYSTGAARWDTEAFF.

This clonotype was observed many times. The V and J genes are TRBV10-3 and TRBJ2-3, with TRBD2 matching 10 bases. This CDR3 has 14 amino acids. Losses at the gene ends were 5 bases for V and 6 bases for J; bases not matched to a gene: 5. Germline CDR1 is ENHRY and CDR2 is SYGVKD. The CDR3, as DNA: TGTGCCATCAGTATCCTAGCGGGGGACGATACGCAGTATTTT. It encodes CAISILAGDDTQYF.

This clonotype appeared a few times. This chain joins TRBV4-3 and TRBJ2-1; TRBD2 aligns across 13 bases. V trimming: 4 bases; J trimming: 5 bases; junction bases outside the gene matches: 8. The CDR3 runs to 17 residues. From germline, CDR1 is LGHNA and CDR2 YSLEER. This CDR3 is CASSPPLGTSGDNEQFF. The DNA for the CDR3 is TGCGCCAGCAGCCCCCCCTTGGGGACTAGCGGGGACAATGAGCAGTTCTTC.

This clonotype was seen only a few times. This chain connects TRBV7-8 to TRBJ2-1; 9 positions match TRBD1. The CDR3 is 15 residues long. The trim removed 3 bases at V and 12 bases at J, leaving 12 bases unmatched. Per germline, CDR1 SGHVS and CDR2 FQNEAQ. Here the CDR3 DNA reads TGTGCCAGCAGCTTGACGGGACAGGGAGTTTGGGGGCAGTTCTTC. Its translation: CASSLTGQGVWGQFF.

This clonotype was observed many times. This sequence joins TRBV5-1 and TRBJ2-7; 9 bases line up with TRBD1. The CDR3 spans 15 residues. Germline CDR1 SGHRS, CDR2 YFSETQ. Germline trimming cut 1 base from V and 5 bases from J; bases unmatched to any gene: 7. The CDR3 region is CASSLFGTGLNEQYF. The CDR3 bases are TGCGCCAGCAGCTTGTTCGGGACAGGGCTCAACGAGCAGTACTTC.

This clonotype was seen only a few times. The rearrangement links TRBV7-9 to TRBJ2-7; weak D call: TRBD1 (5 bases). Trimming shortened V by 3 bases and J by 8 bases, and 11 bases separated the two germline ends. This CDR3 is built from 12 residues. CDR1 is SEHNR and CDR2 is FQNEAQ in the germline V gene (reference sequence). CDR3 loop: CASSFQGNQQYF. CDR3 DNA: TGTGCCAGCAGCTTCCAGGGTAATCAGCAGTACTTC. The full variable domain, with the rest looked up from reference TRBV7-9 and TRBJ2-7, is DTGVSQNPRHKITKRGQNVTFRCDPISEHNRLYWYRQTLGQGPEFLTYFQNEAQLEKSRLLSDRFSAERPKGSFSTLEIQRTEQGDSAMYLCASSFQGNQQYFGPGTRLTVT.

This clonotype was found a few times. The chain carries TRBV10-3 and TRBJ1-3; D remains ambiguous. Trimming cost V 3 bases and J 2 bases, with 8 bases left between them. In germline, CDR1 is ENHRY, CDR2 SYGVKD. The CDR3 contains 14 residues. CDR3 sequence: CAISESGPGNTIYF. CDR3 DNA sequence: TGTGCCATCAGTGAATCAGGACCTGGAAACACCATATATTTT.

At least ten counts were recorded for this clonotype. This chain uses TRBV6-1 with TRBJ1-1; 9 bases agree with TRBD1. The V and J ends lost 6 bases and 2 bases, in that order; junction bases with no gene match: 4. The germline V gene encodes CDR1 MNHNS and CDR2 SASEGT. The CDR3 is 14 residues long. For the CDR3, the DNA is TGTGCCAGCAGAGAACAGGGGGCTAACACTGAAGCTTTCTTT. It is translated as CASREQGANTEAFF.

This clonotype appeared a few times. The chain recombines TRBV6-2 or TRBV6-3 with TRBJ2-2, with TRBD1 as a possible D gene (6 bases). The germline CDR1 and CDR2 sequences are MNHEY and SVGEGT. V was clipped by 5 bases and J by 6 bases, with 19 bases between them. The CDR3 is 16 amino acids. The DNA of the CDR3 is TGTGCCAGCAGTAAACAGGGAATTTATGAGGCCGGGGAGCTGTTTTTT. Translating gives CASSKQGIYEAGELFF.

This clonotype has more than one count but fewer than ten. J is TRBJ2-3 and V is TRBV24-1; 11 nucleotides align to TRBD1. The germline V gene has CDR1 KGHDR and CDR2 SFDVKD. V dropped 4 bases and J dropped 2; count of bases not matched to a gene: 1. The CDR3 runs to 15 residues. The CDR3 DNA sequence: TGTGCCACCAGTGACGGACAGGGGGCCACAGATACGCAGTATTTT. Protein: CATSDGQGATDTQYF.

This sequence joins TRBV20-1 and TRBJ2-2; maybe TRBD2 (6 bases). V lost 0 bases and J lost 5, with 13 bases in between. The germline V gene encodes CDR1 DFQATT and CDR2 SNEGSKA (reference sequence). The CDR3 loop spans 15 amino acids. The CDR3 here is CSAREGAGRTGELFF. The CDR3 DNA sequence: TGCAGTGCTAGAGAAGGGGCAGGGAGGACCGGGGAGCTGTTTTTT.

This clonotype was counted at least ten times. The rearrangement links TRBV7-3 to TRBJ2-6; D is ambiguous. The CDR3 sequence is 15 residues long. Trimming left V 0 bases short and J 4 bases short, with 7 bases between. CDR1 is SGHTA, CDR2 FQGTGA, per germline. The CDR3 reads CASSLTGPGANVLTF. The CDR3 nucleotides read TGTGCCAGCAGCTTAACAGGGCCCGGGGCCAACGTCCTGACTTTC.

This clonotype was counted ten times or more. The gene calls are TRBV20-1 and TRBJ1-2; 12 bases fit TRBD1. The CDR3 spans 14 residues. J lost 2 bases, V lost 5 bases, and 3 bases had no gene match. Germline V gene lookup returns CDR1 DFQATT and CDR2 SNEGSKA (reference sequence). The CDR3 loop reads CSAGGQGANYGYTF. The DNA of the CDR3 is TGCAGTGCTGGGGGACAGGGGGCAAACTATGGCTACACCTTC.

The chain has TRBV24-1 and TRBJ1-2, with D perhaps TRBD1 (6 bases). The CDR3 runs 14 residues. Germline V CDR1 and CDR2: KGHDR, SFDVKD. The germline V and J ends were trimmed by 9 bases and 2 bases, with 15 bases remaining between them. CDR3: CATRPGGNNYGYTF. Here the CDR3 DNA reads TGTGCCACCCGCCCTGGGGGCAACAACTATGGCTACACCTTC.

This clonotype was seen many times. The J gene is TRBJ2-7, the V gene TRBV7-9, with 8 bases that match TRBD2. V dropped 5 bases and J dropped 4; count of bases not matched to a gene: 10. The CDR3 has 15 amino acids. Germline V gives CDR1 SEHNR, CDR2 FQNEAQ (reference sequence). Here the CDR3 DNA reads TGTGCCAGCAGCCCCCTGACTAGCGACGGGTACGAGCAGTACGTC. Protein product: CASSPLTSDGYEQYV.

V and J are TRBV3-1 and TRBJ1-6, with D hard to call. CDR1 is LGHDT, CDR2 YNNKEL, per germline (reference sequence). The CDR3 has 17 amino acids. Trimming removed 0 bases at V and 9 bases at J, with 18 bases between. The CDR3 here is CASSQDPHSKRGSPLHF. The DNA for the CDR3 is TGTGCCAGCAGCCAAGACCCCCACAGCAAACGGGGTTCACCCCTCCACTTT.

This clonotype has more than one count but fewer than ten. The J gene is TRBJ2-7, the V gene TRBV2; D may correspond to TRBD1 or TRBD2 (5 bases each). V lost 8 bases, J lost 3 bases, and 14 bases lay in between. From germline, CDR1 is SNHLY and CDR2 FYNNEI. CDR3 length: 13 residues. The CDR3 region has the DNA TGTGCCAGCGGGGGTAACGGGGTCTACGAGCAGTACTTC. The encoded protein is CASGGNGVYEQYF.

This clonotype was recorded many times. The chain has TRBV5-1 and TRBJ1-4; a weak D match, TRBD1 (5 bases). V lost 1 base, J lost 8 bases, and 12 bases lay in between. CDR1 and CDR2 from the germline V gene are SGHRS and YFSETQ. This CDR3 contains 14 residues. This CDR3 is CASSLQGGGEKLFF. CDR3 sequence (DNA): TGCGCCAGCAGCTTGCAGGGAGGAGGAGAAAAACTGTTTTTT.

This clonotype was observed many times. The rearrangement uses TRBV20-1 and TRBJ1-5; D is unclear. With 0 bases removed from V and 4 bases from J, the gap between germline ends came to 4 bases. From germline, CDR1 is DFQATT and CDR2 SNEGSKA (reference sequence). The CDR3 spans 12 residues. The CDR3 is CSAREENQPQHF. As DNA, the CDR3 is TGCAGTGCTAGAGAAGAAAATCAGCCCCAGCATTTT.

This chain joins TRBV6-5 and TRBJ1-3, with 7 bases fitting TRBD1. The V gene end was trimmed by 0 bases and the J gene end by 3 bases; junction bases not matched to a gene: 2. Germline lookup yields CDR1 MNHEY and CDR2 SVGAGI. This CDR3 is built from 15 residues. The CDR3 loop is CASSYSGTDGNTIYF. The CDR3 DNA sequence: TGTGCCAGCAGTTACTCTGGGACAGATGGAAACACCATATATTTT.

The genes are TRBV3-1 and TRBJ2-2, with D unclear. CDR3 size: 14 residues. The V and J ends lost 7 bases and 0 bases respectively, with 9 bases between them. CDR1 LGHDT and CDR2 YNNKEL come from the germline V gene (reference sequence). The CDR3 coding sequence is TGTGCCAGCATGGGCGGCGCGAACACCGGGGAGCTGTTTTTT. Protein product: CASMGGANTGELFF. Supplemented by reference TRBV3-1 and TRBJ2-2, the full variable domain reads DTAVSQTPKYLVTQMGNDKSIKCEQNLGHDTMYWYKQDSKKFLKIMFSYNNKELIINETVPNRFSPKSPDKAHLNLHINSLELGDSAVYFCASMGGANTGELFFGEGSRLTVL.

This clonotype was seen more than once but under ten times. The chain is built from TRBV19 and TRBJ2-1, with TRBD2 matching 9 bases. Germline values: CDR1 LNHDA, CDR2 SQIVND (reference sequence). V was clipped by 3 bases and J by 9 bases; unmatched bases: 3. The CDR3 is made up of 13 amino acids. The chain's CDR3 is CASSIYSGGEQFF. The CDR3 DNA reads TGTGCCAGTAGTATCTATAGCGGGGGTGAGCAGTTCTTC.

At least ten counts were recorded for this clonotype. This rearrangement joins TRBV3-1 to TRBJ2-6, with D hard to call. This CDR3 region has 16 residues. V was clipped by 4 bases and J by 3 bases, with 13 bases between them. Looked up from germline, CDR1 is LGHDT and CDR2 is YNNKEL (reference sequence). This CDR3 reads CASSPRVGSGANVLTF. The CDR3 nucleotides read TGTGCCAGCAGCCCTAGGGTGGGCAGTGGGGCCAACGTCCTGACTTTC.

This clonotype was counted between two and nine times. The chain uses TRBV6-1 and TRBJ1-3, with D perhaps TRBD1 (5 bases). Germline V CDR1 and CDR2: MNHNS, SASEGT. Trimming took off 7 bases at V and 11 bases at J, with 30 bases between the two ends. This CDR3 has 17 residues. CDR3 in DNA: TGTGCCAGCACTCCGTACCTCATGACAGCTGCTACGCAGCCCATATATTTT. It yields the protein CASTPYLMTAATQPIYF.